This paragraph reports one T cell receptor (beta chain). These data belong to a study of T cell responses to AZD1222 COVID-19 vaccine. Sequencing used immunoSEQ multiplex PCR; TCRdb keeps in-frame clones, though not all of them. The table shows 120,000 or so clones, with around 93% occurring only once. Germline values: CDR1 MNHNY, CDR2 SVGAGI (reference sequence). With 1 base removed from V and 10 bases from J, the gap between germline ends came to 13 bases. The CDR3 spans 13 residues. The receptor was isolated from an adult in good health. The genes are TRBV6-6 and TRBJ1-1; a weak D match, TRBD1 (6 bases). The sequencing here drew on peripheral blood, taken on day 0 of AZD1222 vaccination. The CDR3 region has the DNA TGTGCCAGCAGTTACTTGGACAGTCTTGGAGCTTTCTTT. Translated, it gives CASSYLDSLGAFF.